This T cell receptor (beta chain) was recorded in a study of identical twins. Whole-study findings and limits: Conclusions were drawn cross-sectionally by statistical analysis, without following the same donors.

MiXCR, run by TCRdb on the 5' RACE reads, gives a single entry per CDR3 protein. This table holds over 600,000 distinct CDR3 sequences, 21% found once. As regards this clonotype: The antigen remains undetermined.

The CDR3 loop spans 12 amino acids. The germline V and J ends were trimmed by 7 bases and 5 bases, with 11 bases remaining between them. The same sample was also used in a study of T cells expressing NK-cell markers. That work states: According to the study, TCR beta repertoires originated from sorted CD3+CD56+NKG2C+, CD3+CD56+NKG2C- and CD3+CD56-NKG2C+ T cells. These clonotypes also led the CD3+CD56-NKG2C+ fraction in several donors.

The chain is built from TRBV12-3 or TRBV12-4 and TRBJ1-2; D perhaps matches TRBD1 (5 bases). Sequencing input: PBMCs. This TCR came from a woman between 18 and 29 years old in good health. The CDR3 is CASTQTGYGYTF. The CDR3 DNA is TGTGCCAGCACCCAAACAGGTTATGGCTACACCTTC.